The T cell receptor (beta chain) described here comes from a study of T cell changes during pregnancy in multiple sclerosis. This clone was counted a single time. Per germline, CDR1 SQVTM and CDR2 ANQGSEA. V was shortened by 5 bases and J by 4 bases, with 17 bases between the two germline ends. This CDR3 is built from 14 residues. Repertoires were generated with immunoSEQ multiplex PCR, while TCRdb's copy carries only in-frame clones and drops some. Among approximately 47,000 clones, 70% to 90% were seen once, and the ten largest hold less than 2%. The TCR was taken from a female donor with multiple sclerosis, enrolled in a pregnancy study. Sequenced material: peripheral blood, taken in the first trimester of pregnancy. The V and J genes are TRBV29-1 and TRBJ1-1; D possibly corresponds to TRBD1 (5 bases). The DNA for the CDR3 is TGCAGCGTTCAGGAGGCTCGGGGGGGCACTGAAGCTTTCTTT. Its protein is CSVQEARGGTEAFF.